This T cell receptor (beta chain) was identified in a study of cytomegalovirus exposure and HLA in healthy donors. Method: immunoSEQ multiplex PCR; TCRdb's copy keeps in-frame clones and lacks some. This sample has 150,000 to 200,000 clones, with around 88% found just once. Whole-study results and caveats: Most TCR sequences showed up rarely, but some public TCRs showed up in many donors.

Of note for this clone: The antigen remains unidentified.

Germline values: CDR1 WSHSY, CDR2 SAAADI. Trimming took off 4 bases at V and 2 bases at J, with 8 bases between the two ends. The CDR3 runs 13 residues. The rearrangement uses TRBV10-2 and TRBJ1-1; D not resolved. This sequence was found in a woman aged 18-35 years in good health and CMV-seronegative. The sample taken for sequencing was PBMCs. Here the CDR3 reads CASSGLPNTEAFF. DNA for the CDR3: TGCGCCAGCAGTGGACTGCCCAACACTGAAGCTTTCTTT.